One and the same sample provided the 27 T cell receptor beta chains below, sequenced in a study of T cells in Graves' hyperthyroidism and ophthalmopathy. Amplified TCR beta CDR3 regions came from RNA transcripts. The HTBI primer set was used in a first-round RT-PCR of the TCR CDR3. Each CDR3 protein gets one entry after TCRdb re-called the multiplex PCR reads with MiXCR. The sample includes roughly 160,000 distinct CDR3 sequences, about 9% of them seen just once. Sequencing was performed on blood. These receptor sequences come from a young woman with Graves' hyperthyroidism that later progressed to Graves' ophthalmopathy.

The table lists this clonotype with many counts. The chain has TRBV20-1 and TRBJ2-1, with 10 bases lining up with TRBD2. This CDR3 is 20 amino acids long. V was pared by 0 bases and J by 5 bases, with 19 bases of the junction left unmatched. CDR1 DFQATT and CDR2 SNEGSKA come from the germline V gene (reference sequence). The CDR3: CSARDLRGASGRVRDNEQFF. For the CDR3, the DNA is TGCAGTGCTAGAGATCTGAGGGGCGCTAGCGGGAGAGTTCGCGACAATGAGCAGTTCTTC.

This clonotype was observed many times. The rearrangement uses TRBV28 and TRBJ1-1; D uncertain. Germline lookup yields CDR1 MDHEN and CDR2 SYDVKM. Deletions cut 6 bases from V and 0 bases from J, with 2 bases between. The CDR3 is 11 amino acids. CDR3 sequence reads: CASRMNTEAFF. The CDR3 DNA reads TGTGCCAGCAGGATGAACACTGAAGCTTTCTTT.

This clonotype was picked up many times. The chain uses TRBV7-8 and TRBJ2-7; TRBD2 is a possible D gene (6 bases). The CDR3 extends over 13 amino acids. Per the germline V gene, CDR1 is SGHVS and CDR2 is FQNEAQ. The CDR3 sequence is CAASVRGSYEQYF. The CDR3 DNA reads as TGTGCAGCGTCAGTGCGGGGCTCCTACGAGCAGTACTTC.

The table lists this clonotype with many counts. V usage is TRBV6-1 and J usage is TRBJ1-1; D perhaps matches TRBD1 (5 bases). Per germline, CDR1 MNHNS and CDR2 SASEGT. The V gene lost 7 bases and the J gene lost 2 bases, with 11 bases spanning the gap. The CDR3 consists of 13 residues. The CDR3 nucleotides are TGTGCCAGCACCGCGGGGGTAAACACTGAAGCTTTCTTT. Protein product: CASTAGVNTEAFF.

This clonotype was counted at least ten times. The chain has TRBV3-1 and TRBJ2-1, with 11 positions matching TRBD1. Looked up from germline, CDR1 is LGHDT and CDR2 is YNNKEL (reference sequence). This CDR3 contains 15 residues. V lost 4 bases, J lost 9 bases, and 8 bases stayed unmatched. CDR3 region: CASSPRTGGLGEQFF. CDR3 sequence (DNA): TGTGCCAGCAGCCCCCGGACAGGGGGCTTGGGTGAGCAGTTCTTC.

This clonotype was observed at least ten times. The chain employs TRBV12-3 or TRBV12-4 and TRBJ2-2, with D perhaps matching TRBD1 (5 bases). Trimming removed 8 bases at V and 4 bases at J, with 11 bases between. The CDR3 loop spans 13 amino acids. In DNA, the CDR3 is TGTGCCAGCGTTCAGGGCCCCACCGGGGAGCTGTTTTTT. It specifies CASVQGPTGELFF.

With respect to this clonotype: Since a much larger clone is just one base distant, this may be a read error. The rearrangement joins TRBV28 to TRBJ2-7, with D unresolved. Germline loops: CDR1 MDHEN, CDR2 SYDVKM. CDR3 length: 13 residues. The DNA for the CDR3 is TGTACCGCAACCAGTAGAAGCTCCTACGAGCAGTACTTC. This sequence encodes CTATSRSSYEQYF.

This clonotype showed up many times. The V gene is TRBV2, the J gene TRBJ2-3; no clear D gene. This CDR3 is built from 13 residues. Trimming pared 2 bases from V and 1 base from J, leaving 4 bases between. Per the germline V gene, CDR1 is SNHLY and CDR2 is FYNNEI. The CDR3 nucleotides read TGTGCCAGCAGTGAAAGCCGCACAGATACGCAGTATTTT. Protein sequence: CASSESRTDTQYF.

This clonotype was counted only a few times. The chain employs TRBV3-1 and TRBJ1-4; D gene uncertain. V lost 1 base, J lost 0 bases, and 6 bases lay in between. The CDR3 runs to 15 residues. Germline V lookup: CDR1 LGHDT, CDR2 YNNKEL (reference sequence). The CDR3 loop is CASSQGAATNEKLFF. In DNA, the CDR3 is TGTGCCAGCAGCCAAGGGGCCGCAACTAATGAAAAACTGTTTTTT. Filled out from reference TRBV3-1 and TRBJ1-4, the complete variable domain reads DTAVSQTPKYLVTQMGNDKSIKCEQNLGHDTMYWYKQDSKKFLKIMFSYNNKELIINETVPNRFSPKSPDKAHLNLHINSLELGDSAVYFCASSQGAATNEKLFFGSGTQLSVL.

This clonotype came up many times. The chain carries TRBV7-6 and TRBJ2-1; D might be TRBD1 or TRBD2, each matching 5 bases. V was trimmed by 5 bases and J by 3 bases, leaving 14 bases between them. This CDR3 comprises 15 residues. CDR1 SGHVS and CDR2 FNYEAQ come from the germline V gene. The CDR3 DNA reads as TGTGCCAGCAGCCGTACCGGGACGGACTACAATGAGCAGTTCTTC. Residues: CASSRTGTDYNEQFF.

This clonotype came up many times. The genes are TRBV30 and TRBJ2-5; 9 bases agree with TRBD2. CDR3 length: 15 residues. Germline CDR1 and CDR2: GTSNPN and SVGIG (reference sequence). Germline trimming cut 4 bases from V and 5 bases from J; bases unmatched to any gene: 11. Here the CDR3 reads CAWTLAGVTGETQYF. The CDR3 nucleotides are TGTGCCTGGACCTTAGCGGGAGTAACGGGTGAGACCCAGTACTTC.

This clonotype was detected ten times or more. The genes are TRBV29-1 and TRBJ1-1; D not resolved. Germline CDR1 reads SQVTM; CDR2 reads ANQGSEA. Trimming removed 3 bases from V and 2 bases from J, with 4 bases in between. This CDR3 contains 11 residues. This chain's CDR3 is CSVEVNTEAFF. DNA of the CDR3: TGCAGCGTTGAGGTTAACACTGAAGCTTTCTTT.

This clonotype has only a few counts. The chain carries TRBV30 and TRBJ1-5; D remains unclear. The CDR3 extends over 13 amino acids. V dropped 3 bases and J dropped 6 bases, with 12 bases sitting between them. Germline V gene lookup returns CDR1 GTSNPN and CDR2 SVGIG (reference sequence). The CDR3 DNA is TGTGCCTGGAGCGAAAGTCGTAGTCAGCCCCAGCATTTT. Encoded protein: CAWSESRSQPQHF. Supplemented by reference TRBV30 and TRBJ1-5, the full variable domain reads SQTIHQWPATLVQPVGSPLSLECTVEGTSNPNLYWYRQAAGRGLQLLFYSVGIGQISSEVPQNLSASRPQDRQFILSSKKLLLSDSGFYLCAWSESRSQPQHFGDGTRLSIL.

Ten or more counts support this clonotype. The chain carries TRBV28 and TRBJ2-3, with D unclear. The length of the CDR3 is 13 residues. Between the trimmed V and J ends, which lost 5 bases and 8 bases, there was a span of 14 bases. Germline lookup yields CDR1 MDHEN and CDR2 SYDVKM. Here the CDR3 reads CASSRRLEGTQYF. The DNA for the CDR3 is TGTGCCAGCAGTCGCCGTTTAGAAGGTACGCAGTATTTT.

As regards this clonotype: A clone one base away is much larger, so this may be a read error. V usage is TRBV5-1 and J usage is TRBJ1-1, with D unresolved. The CDR3 sequence is 14 residues long. Germline V gives CDR1 SGHRS, CDR2 YFSETQ. Trimming took off 0 bases at V and 3 bases at J, with 9 bases between the two ends. The CDR3 region has the DNA TGCGCCAGCAGCTTGGAGGGCGATTACACTGAAGCTTTCTTT. Translation: CASSLEGDYTEAFF.

This clonotype has a handful of counts. The chain recombines TRBV4-1 with TRBJ1-6; D unclear. This CDR3 region has 16 residues. Trimming shortened V by 0 bases and J by 6 bases, and 12 bases separated the two germline ends. Per germline, CDR1 MGHRA and CDR2 YSYEKL. CDR3 DNA sequence: TGCGCCAGCAGCCAAGATTTAGGGTCCCTTAATTCACCCCTCCACTTT. It is translated as CASSQDLGSLNSPLHF.

This clonotype has ten or more counts. V is TRBV3-1 and J is TRBJ1-1; no reliable D call. Germline CDR1 LGHDT, CDR2 YNNKEL (reference sequence). V lost 1 base, J lost 1 base, and 10 bases lay in between. The CDR3 loop spans 15 amino acids. Here the CDR3 DNA reads TGTGCCAGCAGCCAAGTCGGCCAGACGAACACTGAAGCTTTCTTT. It yields the protein CASSQVGQTNTEAFF.

This clonotype has a count of ten or more. This chain links TRBV24-1 with TRBJ2-7, with 7 nucleotides matching TRBD1. The V segment lost 4 bases and the J segment 8 bases; nucleotides outside the gene matches: 19. Germline V gene data show CDR1 as KGHDR and CDR2 as SFDVKD. CDR3 length: 17 residues. Here the CDR3 reads CATSDPQNTGDPYQQYF. The CDR3 DNA follows: TGTGCCACCAGTGACCCACAGAACACAGGGGACCCTTACCAGCAGTACTTC.

The chain is built from TRBV11-2 and TRBJ2-3, with a possible D match to TRBD2 (5 bases). The CDR3 contains 16 residues. Looked up from germline, CDR1 is SGHAT and CDR2 is FQNNGV. V was trimmed by 5 bases and J by 2 bases, leaving 17 bases between them. The CDR3 protein is CASSPTTRAITDTQYF. The CDR3 bases are TGTGCCAGCAGCCCGACGACGAGGGCCATCACAGATACGCAGTATTTT.

This clonotype was seen a few times. The DNA for the CDR3 is TGCAGCGTAATAGACAGAAGCTCCTACGAGCAGTACTTC. Protein: CSVIDRSSYEQYF. The V call is TRBV29-1, the J call TRBJ2-7; D may be TRBD1 (5 bases). The V gene's germline CDR1 is SQVTM and CDR2 ANQGSEA. V lost 6 bases and J 0 bases, leaving 12 bases between the germline ends. CDR3 length: 13 residues.

In this sample, this clonotype turned up many times. The V and J genes are TRBV14 and TRBJ2-7; tentatively, D is TRBD2 (5 bases). The ends were cut back, 2 bases at V and 4 bases at J, with 15 bases in the middle. The V gene's germline CDR1 is SGHDN and CDR2 FVKESK. This CDR3 region has 15 residues. In DNA form, the CDR3 reads TGTGCCAGCAGCCAATACTACTTCGGCGGGTACGAGCAGTACTTC. Protein product: CASSQYYFGGYEQYF.

J is TRBJ2-3 and V is TRBV19, with D perhaps matching TRBD2 (6 bases). V gave up 7 bases and J gave up 4 bases, with 12 bases separating them. The germline V gene encodes CDR1 LNHDA and CDR2 SQIVND (reference sequence). CDR3 size: 13 residues. The CDR3 coding sequence is TGTGCCAGTAATCCGGGGGTAGCAGATACGCAGTATTTT. Translating gives CASNPGVADTQYF. Combining the CDR3 with reference TRBV19 and TRBJ2-3 gives the whole variable domain DGGITQSPKYLFRKEGQNVTLSCEQNLNHDAMYWYRQDPGQGLRLIYYSQIVNDFQKGDIAEGYSVSREKKESFPLTVTSAQKNPTAFYLCASNPGVADTQYFGPGTRLTVL.

In this sample, this clonotype turned up a few times. The chain has TRBV6-4 and TRBJ1-2; D ambiguous. CDR3 length: 14 residues. CDR1 is MRHNA and CDR2 is SNTAGT in the germline V gene. V was trimmed by 0 bases and J by 4 bases, leaving 9 bases between them. The CDR3 nucleotides are TGTGCCAGCAGTGACTCGGTTTATTCCTATGGCTACACCTTC. Residues: CASSDSVYSYGYTF.

The chain combines TRBV4-2 with TRBJ1-1, with D possibly matching TRBD1 (5 bases). V lost 0 bases, J lost 4 bases, and 12 bases lay in between. CDR1 and CDR2 from the germline V gene are LGHNA and YNFKEQ. The CDR3 loop spans 15 amino acids. CDR3 in amino acids: CASSQELGASTEAFF. CDR3 coding DNA: TGTGCCAGCAGCCAAGAATTAGGGGCCAGCACTGAAGCTTTCTTT.

This clonotype was recorded at least ten times. This sequence joins TRBV7-3 and TRBJ2-2; 7 bases fit TRBD2. The germline V gene has CDR1 SGHTA and CDR2 FQGTGA. The CDR3 extends over 18 amino acids. V gave up 4 bases and J gave up 0 bases; unmatched junction bases: 11. The CDR3 DNA follows: TGTGCCAGCAGCTCCGGACTAGTAGGGGTTACGAACACCGGGGAGCTGTTTTTT. This sequence encodes CASSSGLVGVTNTGELFF.

For this clonotype: This may be a read error, as it is one base from a much larger clone. V is TRBV7-9 and J is TRBJ2-1; D unresolved. The ends were cut back, 5 bases at V and 10 bases at J, with 15 bases in the middle. CDR3 length: 13 residues. From germline, CDR1 is SEHNR and CDR2 FQNEAQ (reference sequence). The CDR3 coding sequence is TGTGCCAGCAGCCCCGAATGGCTGTACGAGCAGTTCTTC. Translating it yields CASSPEWLYEQFF.

The sample holds many counts of this clonotype. This chain connects TRBV3-1 to TRBJ2-1; the D call may be TRBD1 or TRBD2 (5 bases each). CDR1 is LGHDT and CDR2 is YNNKEL in the germline V gene (reference sequence). The V end lost 5 bases, the J end lost 3 bases, and 14 bases lay between the germline ends. The CDR3 is made up of 15 amino acids. This CDR3 is CASSYTGPDYNEQFF. CDR3 nucleotides: TGTGCCAGCAGCTACACGGGACCCGACTACAATGAGCAGTTCTTC.